The clone carrying this T cell receptor beta chain was observed a handful of times. The use of a sample-barcoded 5' primer and a J-beta primer mix characterized a second PCR of roughly 6 to 11 cycles. MiXCR was run by TCRdb on the 5' RACE reads, yielding one entry per CDR3 protein. The sample lists 1.6 million or so distinct CDR3 sequences, around 36% occurring once. The data are from a study of blood T cells in healthy people across ages. This receptor was taken from a woman younger than 45 in good health. The source material was blood.

For the CDR3, the DNA is TGTGCCAGCAGCTTTCAGCGGGGGCCCACAGATACGCAGTATTTT. This encodes CASSFQRGPTDTQYF. This chain links TRBV7-2 with TRBJ2-3; TRBD2 matches 8 bases. Germline lookup yields CDR1 SGHTA and CDR2 FQGNSA. The ends lost 3 bases at V and 2 bases at J; junction bases unmatched: 4. The CDR3 contains 15 residues.